The next 9 T cell receptor beta chains were all read from a single sample in a study of cytomegalovirus exposure and HLA in healthy donors. 13 Jbeta primers and 60 Vbeta primers were used for the PCR. Clones were sequenced by immunoSEQ multiplex PCR, and TCRdb holds only the in-frame ones, with some missing. The data contain 65,000 to 90,000 clones, roughly 82% of them singletons. Sequenced sample: PBMCs. These receptors all come from a man between 18 and 35 years old in good health and CMV-seronegative.

The chain links TRBV4-2 to TRBJ2-2, with D maybe TRBD2 (6 bases). Trimming took 2 bases from V and 7 from J, leaving 11 bases between them. The germline V gene encodes CDR1 LGHNA and CDR2 YNFKEQ. CDR3 length: 14 residues. The CDR3 is CASSQTGVGGELFF. The CDR3 region has the DNA TGTGCCAGCAGCCAAACGGGAGTGGGCGGGGAGCTGTTTTTT.

The chain couples TRBV4-3 to TRBJ2-2, with D possibly TRBD1 on 5 matching bases. The germline gives CDR1 LGHNA, CDR2 YSLEER. This CDR3 has 15 residues. V lost 4 bases and J lost 0, with 9 bases in between. This CDR3 reads CASSPSGPNTGELFF. Here the CDR3 DNA reads TGCGCCAGCAGCCCCTCAGGGCCGAACACCGGGGAGCTGTTTTTT.

This rearrangement joins TRBV5-1 to TRBJ2-3; D is unclear. V was cut by 1 base and J by 10 bases, with 10 bases left in between. Per germline, CDR1 SGHRS and CDR2 YFSETQ. The CDR3 covers 12 residues. The CDR3 sequence is CASSLSEPPQYF. Written as DNA, the CDR3 is TGCGCCAGCAGCTTGAGTGAGCCCCCGCAGTATTTT. Looking up the rest from reference TRBV5-1 and TRBJ2-3 gives the full variable domain: KAGVTQTPRYLIKTRGQQVTLSCSPISGHRSVSWYQQTPGQGLQFLFEYFSETQRNKGNFPGRFSGRQFSNSRSEMNVSTLELGDSALYLCASSLSEPPQYFGPGTRLTVL.

The V and J genes are TRBV5-4 and TRBJ1-2, with unresolved D. Germline-derived CDR1 and CDR2 are SGHNT and YYREEE (reference sequence). V was pared by 4 bases and J by 3 bases, with 16 bases between. This CDR3 has 15 residues. This CDR3 is CASSLRPGSDYGYTF. The CDR3 DNA is TGTGCCAGCAGCCTACGGCCGGGGAGTGACTATGGCTACACCTTC.

The chain joins TRBV9 to TRBJ1-1, with 8 bases lining up with TRBD1. There are 15 residues in the CDR3. The V gene end was trimmed by 0 bases and the J gene end by 2 bases; junction bases not matched to a gene: 3. The V gene's germline CDR1 is SGDLS and CDR2 YYNGEE. The CDR3 loop reads CASSVVAGGNTEAFF. CDR3 nucleotides: TGTGCCAGCAGCGTAGTAGCAGGGGGCAACACTGAAGCTTTCTTT.

The chain uses TRBV5-1 and TRBJ1-1; TRBD1 matches at 7 bases. The length of the CDR3 is 16 residues. The V and J ends lost 4 bases and 0 bases, in that order; junction bases with no gene match: 9. Germline assignment: CDR1 SGHRS and CDR2 YFSETQ. In nucleotides, the CDR3 is TGCGCCAGCAGCGAAGGTGCAGGGGGGATGAACACTGAAGCTTTCTTT. Translated: CASSEGAGGMNTEAFF.

The rearrangement uses TRBV28 and TRBJ2-7; 10 positions agree with TRBD2. CDR3 size: 15 residues. CDR1 MDHEN and CDR2 SYDVKM come from the germline V gene. Losses at the gene ends were 6 bases for V and 5 bases for J; bases not matched to a gene: 10. The CDR3 region is CASRVQASGRDEQYF. The DNA for the CDR3 is TGTGCCAGCAGGGTTCAAGCTAGCGGGAGAGACGAGCAGTACTTC. Drawing the rest from reference TRBV28 and TRBJ2-7, the complete variable domain is DVKVTQSSRYLVKRTGEKVFLECVQDMDHENMFWYRQDPGLGLRLIYFSYDVKMKEKGDIPEGYSVSREKKERFSLILESASTNQTSMYLCASRVQASGRDEQYFGPGTRLTVT.

In the case of this clone: One junction end does not reproduce the germline sequence, and a read error may be involved. This chain connects TRBV7-9 to TRBJ2-7; TRBD1 aligns across 9 bases. Germline V gene lookup returns CDR1 SEHNR and CDR2 FQNEAQ (reference sequence). The CDR3 spans 15 residues. As DNA, the CDR3 is TGTTCCAGCAGTTCAACAGGGGGCTGGAGCTACGAGCAGTACTTC. Its translation is CSSSSTGGWSYEQYF.

This clone was observed once. The CDR3 reads CATSREQGSKNIQYF. CDR3 nucleotides: TGTGCCACCAGCAGAGAACAGGGTTCCAAAAACATTCAGTACTTC. The chain employs TRBV15 and TRBJ2-4; D is perhaps TRBD1 (6 bases). The CDR3 sequence is 15 residues long. Trimming stripped 0 bases from V and 2 bases from J, with 8 bases between. CDR1 and CDR2 from the germline V gene are LNHNV and YYDKDF (reference sequence).